This TCR beta chain was sequenced during a study of cytomegalovirus exposure and HLA in healthy donors. Germline CDR1 KGHSH, CDR2 LQKENI. Losses at the gene ends were 3 bases for V and 5 bases for J; bases not matched to a gene: 4. This CDR3 region has 16 residues. 13 Jbeta primers and 60 Vbeta primers were used for the PCR. This table comes from immunoSEQ multiplex PCR, and its TCRdb copy is limited to in-frame clones, with some not included. This table has approximately 170,000 clones, approximately 81% appearing once. The sample taken for sequencing was PBMCs. The chain couples TRBV18 to TRBJ2-2; 12 bases are shared with TRBD1. This clonotype originated in a man aged 45-65 years in good health and CMV-seropositive. The CDR3 DNA follows: TGTGCCAGCTCACCTGGGACAGGGGGCAGTACCGGGGAGCTGTTTTTT. Translating gives CASSPGTGGSTGELFF.